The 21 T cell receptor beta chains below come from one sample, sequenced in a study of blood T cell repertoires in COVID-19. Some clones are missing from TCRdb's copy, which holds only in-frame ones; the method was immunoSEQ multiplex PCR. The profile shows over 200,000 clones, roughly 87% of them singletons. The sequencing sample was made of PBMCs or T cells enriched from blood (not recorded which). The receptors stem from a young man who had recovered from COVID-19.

Written as DNA, the CDR3 is TGTGCCAGCAGCTTTAATCCTAGCTCCTACAATGAGCAGTTCTTC. Its translation: CASSFNPSSYNEQFF. This sequence joins TRBV7-2 and TRBJ2-1, with unresolved D. The germline V gene encodes CDR1 SGHTA and CDR2 FQGNSA. This CDR3 is 15 amino acids long. Deletions cut 3 bases from V and 0 bases from J, with 9 bases between.

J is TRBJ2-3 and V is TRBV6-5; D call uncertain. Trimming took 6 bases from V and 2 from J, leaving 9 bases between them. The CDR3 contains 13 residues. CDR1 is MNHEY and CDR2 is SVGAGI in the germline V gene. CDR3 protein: CASRQGATDTQYF. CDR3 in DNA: TGTGCCAGCAGGCAAGGAGCCACAGATACGCAGTATTTT.

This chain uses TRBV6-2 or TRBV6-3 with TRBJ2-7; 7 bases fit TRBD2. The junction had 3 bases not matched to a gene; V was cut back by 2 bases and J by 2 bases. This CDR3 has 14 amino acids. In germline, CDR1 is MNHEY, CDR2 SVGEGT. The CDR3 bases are TGTGCCAGCAGTTACCCCAGCGGGGCCTACGAGCAGTACTTC. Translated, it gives CASSYPSGAYEQYF.

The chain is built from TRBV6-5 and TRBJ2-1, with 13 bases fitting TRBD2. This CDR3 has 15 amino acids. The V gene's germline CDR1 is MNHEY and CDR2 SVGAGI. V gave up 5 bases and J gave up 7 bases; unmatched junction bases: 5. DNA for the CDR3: TGTGCCAGCAGTCCTACTAGCGGGAGGGTAAATGAGCAGTTCTTC. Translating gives CASSPTSGRVNEQFF.

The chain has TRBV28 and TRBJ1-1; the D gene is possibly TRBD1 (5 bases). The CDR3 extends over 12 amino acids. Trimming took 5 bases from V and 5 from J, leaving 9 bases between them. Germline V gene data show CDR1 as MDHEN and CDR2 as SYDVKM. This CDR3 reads CASSPGGTEAFF. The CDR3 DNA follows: TGTGCCAGCAGTCCTGGGGGGACTGAAGCTTTCTTT.

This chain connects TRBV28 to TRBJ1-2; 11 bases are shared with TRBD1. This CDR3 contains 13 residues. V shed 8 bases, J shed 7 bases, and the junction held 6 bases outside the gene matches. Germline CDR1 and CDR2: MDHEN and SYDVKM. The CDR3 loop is CASGGGTGGGYTF. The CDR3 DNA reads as TGTGCCAGCGGGGGAGGGACAGGGGGTGGCTACACCTTC.

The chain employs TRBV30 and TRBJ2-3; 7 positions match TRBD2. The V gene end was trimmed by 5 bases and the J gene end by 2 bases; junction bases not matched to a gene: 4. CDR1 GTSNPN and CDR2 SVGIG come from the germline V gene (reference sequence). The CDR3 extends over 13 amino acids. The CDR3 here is CAWGRGDTDTQYF. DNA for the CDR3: TGTGCCTGGGGTCGGGGGGACACAGATACGCAGTATTTT.

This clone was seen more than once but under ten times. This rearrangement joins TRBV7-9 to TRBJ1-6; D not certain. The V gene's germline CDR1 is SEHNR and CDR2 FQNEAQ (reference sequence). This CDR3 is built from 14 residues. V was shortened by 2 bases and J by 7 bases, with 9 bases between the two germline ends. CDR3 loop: CASSLRGQNSPLHF. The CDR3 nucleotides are TGTGCCAGCAGCTTACGAGGCCAGAATTCACCCCTCCACTTT. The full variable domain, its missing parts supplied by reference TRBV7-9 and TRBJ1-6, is DTGVSQNPRHKITKRGQNVTFRCDPISEHNRLYWYRQTLGQGPEFLTYFQNEAQLEKSRLLSDRFSAERPKGSFSTLEIQRTEQGDSAMYLCASSLRGQNSPLHFGNGTRLTVT.

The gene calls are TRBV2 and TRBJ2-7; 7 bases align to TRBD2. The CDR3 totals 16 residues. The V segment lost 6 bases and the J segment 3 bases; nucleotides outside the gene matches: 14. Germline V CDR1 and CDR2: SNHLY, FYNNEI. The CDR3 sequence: CASSHPTAGDHYEQYF. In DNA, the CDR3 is TGTGCCAGCAGCCACCCGACGGCGGGGGACCACTACGAGCAGTACTTC.

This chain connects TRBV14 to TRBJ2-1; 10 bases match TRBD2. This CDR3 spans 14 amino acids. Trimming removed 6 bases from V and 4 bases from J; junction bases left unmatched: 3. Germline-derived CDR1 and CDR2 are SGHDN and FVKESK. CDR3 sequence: CASSLAGVYNEQFF. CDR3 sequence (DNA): TGTGCCAGCAGTCTAGCGGGGGTATACAATGAGCAGTTCTTC.

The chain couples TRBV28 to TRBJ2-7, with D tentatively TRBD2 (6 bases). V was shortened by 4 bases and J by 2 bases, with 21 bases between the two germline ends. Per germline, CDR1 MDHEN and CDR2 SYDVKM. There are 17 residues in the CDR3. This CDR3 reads CASSSLPGARSPYEQYF. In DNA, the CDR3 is TGTGCCAGCAGTTCCCTCCCGGGAGCCCGGTCCCCCTACGAGCAGTACTTC.

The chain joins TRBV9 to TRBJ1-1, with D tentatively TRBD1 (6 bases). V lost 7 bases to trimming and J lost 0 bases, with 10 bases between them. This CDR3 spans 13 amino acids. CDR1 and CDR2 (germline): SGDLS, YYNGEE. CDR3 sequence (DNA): TGTGCCAGCCAACAGGGAATGAACACTGAAGCTTTCTTT. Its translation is CASQQGMNTEAFF.

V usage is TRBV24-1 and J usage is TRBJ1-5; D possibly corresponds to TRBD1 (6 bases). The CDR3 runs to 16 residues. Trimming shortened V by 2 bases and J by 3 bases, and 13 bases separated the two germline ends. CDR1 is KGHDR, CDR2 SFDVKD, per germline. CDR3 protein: CATSDSKQGPNQPQHF. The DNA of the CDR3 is TGTGCCACCAGTGATTCAAAACAGGGACCCAATCAGCCCCAGCATTTT.

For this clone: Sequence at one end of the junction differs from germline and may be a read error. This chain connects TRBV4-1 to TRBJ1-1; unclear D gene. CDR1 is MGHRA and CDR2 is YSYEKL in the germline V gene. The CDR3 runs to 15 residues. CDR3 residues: CASSQVLPMNIEAFF. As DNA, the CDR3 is TGCGCCAGCAGCCAAGTGTTACCGATGAACATTGAAGCTTTCTTT.

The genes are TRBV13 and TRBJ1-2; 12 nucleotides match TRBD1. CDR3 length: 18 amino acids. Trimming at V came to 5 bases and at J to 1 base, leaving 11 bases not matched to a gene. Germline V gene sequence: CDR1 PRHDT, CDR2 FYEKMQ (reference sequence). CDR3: CASSRLRDRGLINYGYTF. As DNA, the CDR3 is TGTGCCAGCAGCCGGCTCCGGGACAGGGGGCTCATTAACTATGGCTACACCTTC.

The CDR3 is CASISTGFNQPQHF. The CDR3 coding sequence is TGTGCCAGCATTTCGACAGGATTCAATCAGCCCCAGCATTTT. V gene TRBV6-5 combines with J gene TRBJ1-5, with D tentatively TRBD1 (6 bases). In germline, CDR1 is MNHEY, CDR2 SVGAGI. V was cut by 7 bases and J by 3 bases, with 13 bases left in between. This CDR3 comprises 14 residues.

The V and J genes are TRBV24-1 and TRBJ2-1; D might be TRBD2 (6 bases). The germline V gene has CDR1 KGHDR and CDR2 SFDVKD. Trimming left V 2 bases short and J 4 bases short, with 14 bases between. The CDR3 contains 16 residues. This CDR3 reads CATSDWGTDKYNEQFF. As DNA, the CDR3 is TGTGCCACCAGTGATTGGGGGACTGATAAATACAATGAGCAGTTCTTC.

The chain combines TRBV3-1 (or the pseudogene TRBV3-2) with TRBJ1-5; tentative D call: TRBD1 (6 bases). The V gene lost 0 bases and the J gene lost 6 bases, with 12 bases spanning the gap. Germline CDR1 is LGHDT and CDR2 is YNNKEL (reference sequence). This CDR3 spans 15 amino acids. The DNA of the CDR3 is TGTGCCAGCAGCCAAGAAGGGGGGGGCTCTCAGCCCCAGCATTTT. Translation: CASSQEGGGSQPQHF.

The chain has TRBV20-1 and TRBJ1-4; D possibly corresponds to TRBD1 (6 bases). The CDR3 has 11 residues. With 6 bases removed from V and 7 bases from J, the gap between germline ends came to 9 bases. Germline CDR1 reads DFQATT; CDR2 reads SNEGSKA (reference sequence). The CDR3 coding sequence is TGCAGTGCGGGACATGCTGAAAAACTGTTTTTT. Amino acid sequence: CSAGHAEKLFF.

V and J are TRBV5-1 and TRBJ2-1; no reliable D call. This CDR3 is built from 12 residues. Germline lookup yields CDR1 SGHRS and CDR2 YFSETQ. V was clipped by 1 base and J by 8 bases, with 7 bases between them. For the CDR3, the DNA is TGCGCCAGCAGCTTGAACTCCCATGAGCAGTTCTTC. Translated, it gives CASSLNSHEQFF.

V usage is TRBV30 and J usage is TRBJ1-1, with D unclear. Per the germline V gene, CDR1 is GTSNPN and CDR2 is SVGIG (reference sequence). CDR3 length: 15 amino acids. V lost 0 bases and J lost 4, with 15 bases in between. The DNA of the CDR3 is TGTGCCTGGAGTGTGATCGGGCTGGGGAGCACTGAAGCTTTCTTT. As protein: CAWSVIGLGSTEAFF.